Each of the 20 T cell receptor beta chains below was sequenced from the same sample in a study of T cell responses to AZD1222 COVID-19 vaccine. Libraries were prepared by immunoSEQ multiplex PCR; TCRdb keeps only in-frame clonotypes and omits some of them. This sample has about 180,000 clones, with about nine tenths found just once. The starting material was peripheral blood, obtained on day 0 of AZD1222 vaccination. These receptors were collected from an adult in good health.

This chain joins TRBV4-2 and TRBJ1-5, with a tentative D call TRBD1 (6 bases). Germline CDR1 is LGHNA and CDR2 is YNFKEQ. The V end was cut by 1 base, the J end by 1 base, with 14 bases between. The CDR3 has 17 residues. The CDR3 sequence is CASSQGGGGQSNQPQHF. The DNA for the CDR3 is TGTGCCAGCAGCCAAGGGGGGGGCGGACAGAGCAATCAGCCCCAGCATTTT.

The J gene is TRBJ1-1, the V gene TRBV5-5, with 10 bases aligning to TRBD1. Germline CDR1 SGHKS, CDR2 YYEKEE (reference sequence). V lost 3 bases, J lost 6 bases, and 8 bases stayed unmatched. CDR3 length: 15 residues. The CDR3 region is CASSYRQGAGPEAFF. Written as DNA, the CDR3 is TGTGCCAGCAGCTACCGACAGGGGGCGGGCCCTGAAGCTTTCTTT.

This clone was seen a single time. The CDR3 loop reads CSVPWGRNEQYF. CDR3 DNA sequence: TGCAGCGTCCCATGGGGACGGAACGAGCAGTACTTC. This rearrangement joins TRBV29-1 to TRBJ2-7; the D call may be TRBD1 or TRBD2 (5 bases each). Germline CDR1 and CDR2: SQVTM and ANQGSEA. Deletions cut 6 bases from V and 5 bases from J, with 14 bases between. The CDR3 has 12 amino acids.

This chain connects TRBV6-4 to TRBJ1-5; TRBD1 matches 7 bases. Unmatched junction bases numbered 11, after V lost 4 bases and J lost 2 bases. CDR1 MRHNA and CDR2 SNTAGT come from the germline V gene. The CDR3 is made up of 17 amino acids. CDR3 sequence reads: CASSGPRQGGGNQPQHF. The CDR3 DNA reads TGTGCCAGCAGTGGCCCGCGACAGGGCGGAGGCAATCAGCCCCAGCATTTT.

The chain carries TRBV5-1 and TRBJ2-5; no clear D gene. CDR3 length: 15 residues. The ends were cut back, 0 bases at V and 1 base at J, with 10 bases in the middle. Germline loops: CDR1 SGHRS, CDR2 YFSETQ. This chain's CDR3 is CASSLAPGTQETQYF. CDR3 sequence (DNA): TGCGCCAGCAGCTTGGCCCCCGGCACCCAAGAGACCCAGTACTTC.

The chain combines TRBV10-2 with TRBJ1-5; tentatively, D is TRBD1 (6 bases). The CDR3 length is 14 residues. Germline CDR1 WSHSY, CDR2 SAAADI. Trimming shortened V by 4 bases and J by 5 bases, and 12 bases separated the two germline ends. The chain's CDR3 is CASSARGWDQPQHF. CDR3 nucleotide sequence: TGCGCCAGCAGTGCCAGGGGTTGGGATCAGCCCCAGCATTTT.

This clone was detected once. The genes are TRBV29-1 and TRBJ1-4; D is ambiguous. Germline CDR1 and CDR2: SQVTM and ANQGSEA. V gave up 4 bases and J gave up 5 bases, with 11 bases separating them. The CDR3 covers 13 residues. In DNA form, the CDR3 reads TGCAGCGTTGTAGCTCCCGAGAATGAAAAACTGTTTTTT. Protein product: CSVVAPENEKLFF.

This clone has a single count. V and J are TRBV29-1 and TRBJ2-1; TRBD1 or TRBD2 may be the D gene (5 bases each). Per germline, CDR1 SQVTM and CDR2 ANQGSEA. Trimming shortened V by 6 bases and J by 6 bases, and 6 bases separated the two germline ends. This CDR3 is built from 10 residues. The CDR3 region has the DNA TGCAGCGTCGGGACCAATGAGCAGTTCTTC. Its protein product is CSVGTNEQFF.

CDR3 sequence reads: CASSAGDDTQYF. The CDR3, as DNA: TGTGCCAGCAGTGCCGGGGACGATACGCAGTATTTT. J is TRBJ2-3 and V is TRBV9; D is possibly TRBD1 or TRBD2 (5 bases each). CDR1 and CDR2 from the germline V gene are SGDLS and YYNGEE. The CDR3 has 12 amino acids. V shed 5 bases and J shed 6 bases, with 10 bases lying between them.

The chain employs TRBV5-1 and TRBJ1-5; a weak D match, TRBD1 (5 bases). The CDR3 is 14 residues long. Trimming stripped 0 bases from V and 8 bases from J, with 12 bases between. Germline CDR1 reads SGHRS; CDR2 reads YFSETQ. The CDR3 DNA follows: TGCGCCAGCAGCTTGGCCGGGGGGGATGAGCCCCAGCATTTT. This encodes CASSLAGGDEPQHF.

This chain uses TRBV3-1 (or the pseudogene TRBV3-2) with TRBJ1-4, with 9 bases lining up with TRBD1. The J segment lost 8 bases and the V segment lost 6 bases, leaving 4 bases of the junction unmatched. CDR1 LGHDT and CDR2 YNNKEL come from the germline V gene (reference sequence). There are 13 residues in the CDR3. CDR3 DNA: TGTGCCAGCAGTAAGACAGGGGGAGAAAAACTGTTTTTT. The encoded protein is CASSKTGGEKLFF.

The rearrangement joins TRBV2 to TRBJ2-3, with TRBD2 matching over 8 bases. Trimming cost V 6 bases and J 8 bases; bases outside gene matches: 10. Per the germline V gene, CDR1 is SNHLY and CDR2 is FYNNEI. This CDR3 is 14 amino acids long. CDR3 in amino acids: CASSQGRGVVTQYF. CDR3 DNA: TGTGCCAGCAGCCAAGGGCGGGGGGTTGTTACGCAGTATTTT. Using reference TRBV2 and TRBJ2-3 for the parts outside the CDR3, the full variable domain is EPEVTQTPSHQVTQMGQEVILRCVPISNHLYFYWYRQILGQKVEFLVSFYNNEISEKSEIFDDQFSVERPDGSNFTLKIRSTKLEDSAMYFCASSQGRGVVTQYFGPGTRLTVL.

The chain recombines TRBV14 with TRBJ1-5; TRBD1 matches 7 bases. V lost 4 bases, J lost 7 bases, and 4 bases stayed unmatched. Per germline, CDR1 SGHDN and CDR2 FVKESK. The CDR3 spans 13 residues. The CDR3 nucleotides read TGTGCCAGCAGCCGTGGACAGGCCCAGCCCCAGCATTTT. Its protein product is CASSRGQAQPQHF. Full variable domain (rest looked up from reference TRBV14 and TRBJ1-5): EAGVTQFPSHSVIEKGQTVTLRCDPISGHDNLYWYRRVMGKEIKFLLHFVKESKQDESGMPNNRFLAERTGGTYSTLKVQPAELEDSGVYFCASSRGQAQPQHFGDGTRLSIL.

The V call is TRBV6-5, the J call TRBJ1-1, with TRBD1 matching over 10 bases. The CDR3 is 14 amino acids. Germline CDR1 MNHEY, CDR2 SVGAGI. Unmatched junction bases numbered 0, after V lost 4 bases and J lost 1 base. The CDR3 nucleotides read TGTGCCAGCAGTTGGGACAGGGGGAACACTGAAGCTTTCTTT. As protein: CASSWDRGNTEAFF.

The gene calls are TRBV9 and TRBJ2-7, with D possibly TRBD1 on 5 matching bases. Germline V CDR1 and CDR2: SGDLS, YYNGEE. The CDR3 totals 14 residues. The V end was cut by 0 bases, the J end by 2 bases, with 9 bases between. The CDR3 is CASSVGDSPYEQYF. CDR3 nucleotide sequence: TGTGCCAGCAGCGTAGGAGACAGTCCCTACGAGCAGTACTTC.

This clone was observed a handful of times. The rearrangement links TRBV4-3 to TRBJ2-7; possibly TRBD1 for D (5 bases). V gave up 0 bases and J gave up 3 bases, with 12 bases separating them. The CDR3 extends over 15 amino acids. Germline V gene lookup returns CDR1 LGHNA and CDR2 YSLEER. The CDR3 here is CASSQESVRVYEQYF. Here the CDR3 DNA reads TGCGCCAGCAGCCAAGAATCGGTCAGGGTCTACGAGCAGTACTTC.

The chain combines TRBV6-1 with TRBJ1-1; D is ambiguous. CDR3 length: 16 amino acids. CDR1 is MNHNS, CDR2 SASEGT, per germline. V lost 4 bases to trimming and J lost 5 bases, with 20 bases between them. In nucleotides, the CDR3 is TGTGCCAGCAGTGTCCGGGAAGAAATCCGAGGGACTGAAGCTTTCTTT. Translating it yields CASSVREEIRGTEAFF.

V usage is TRBV25-1 and J usage is TRBJ2-3, with 9 bases that match TRBD2. CDR1 MGHDK and CDR2 SYGVNS come from the germline V gene. This CDR3 region has 15 residues. With 8 bases clipped from V and 1 base from J, the junction kept 7 bases outside the gene matches. The CDR3 region has the DNA TGTGCCAGCCCTTCACGCGGGGGGGGCACAGATACGCAGTATTTT. Protein sequence: CASPSRGGGTDTQYF.

This chain's CDR3 is CASSATGPGGNEKLFF. The CDR3 DNA follows: TGCGCCAGCAGCGCCACCGGGCCGGGCGGGAATGAAAAACTGTTTTTT. The rearrangement joins TRBV5-1 to TRBJ1-4; the D is unclear. The length of the CDR3 is 16 residues. Between the trimmed V and J ends, which lost 4 bases and 5 bases, there was a span of 18 bases. Germline CDR1 and CDR2: SGHRS and YFSETQ.

The chain is built from TRBV5-8 and TRBJ2-1; possible D gene TRBD2, 6 bases. Looked up from germline, CDR1 is SGHTS and CDR2 is YDEGEE. This CDR3 has 15 residues. The germline V and J ends were trimmed by 1 base and 0 bases, with 8 bases remaining between them. The CDR3 nucleotides are TGTGCCAGCAGCTTGATCGGGGGCTCCTACAATGAGCAGTTCTTC. Its protein product is CASSLIGGSYNEQFF.